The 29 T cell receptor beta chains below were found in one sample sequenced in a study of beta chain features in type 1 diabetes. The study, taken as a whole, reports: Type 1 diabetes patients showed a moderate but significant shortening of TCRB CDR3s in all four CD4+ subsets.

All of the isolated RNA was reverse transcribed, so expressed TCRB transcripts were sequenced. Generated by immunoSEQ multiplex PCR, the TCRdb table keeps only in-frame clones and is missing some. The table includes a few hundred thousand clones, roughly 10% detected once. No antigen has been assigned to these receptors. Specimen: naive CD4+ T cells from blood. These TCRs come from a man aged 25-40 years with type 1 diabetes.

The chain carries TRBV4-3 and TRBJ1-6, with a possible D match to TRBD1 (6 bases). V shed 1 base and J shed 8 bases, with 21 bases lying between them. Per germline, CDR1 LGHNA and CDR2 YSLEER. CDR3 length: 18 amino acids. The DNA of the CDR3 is TGCGCCAGCAGCCAAGGGACCGGGGGGGCCGACTGGGATTCACCCCTCCACTTT. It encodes CASSQGTGGADWDSPLHF.

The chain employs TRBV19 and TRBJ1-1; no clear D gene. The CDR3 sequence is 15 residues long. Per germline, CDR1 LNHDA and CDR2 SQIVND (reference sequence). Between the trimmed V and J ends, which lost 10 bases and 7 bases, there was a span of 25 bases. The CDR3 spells CATRPGGGRRGEAFF. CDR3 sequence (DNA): TGTGCCACCCGGCCCGGCGGCGGTCGAAGAGGTGAAGCTTTCTTT.

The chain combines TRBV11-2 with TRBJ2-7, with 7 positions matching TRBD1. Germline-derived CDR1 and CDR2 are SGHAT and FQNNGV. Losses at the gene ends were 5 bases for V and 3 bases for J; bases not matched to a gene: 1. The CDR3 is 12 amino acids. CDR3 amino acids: CASSRQGYEQYF. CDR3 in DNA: TGTGCCAGCAGCAGACAGGGCTACGAGCAGTACTTC.

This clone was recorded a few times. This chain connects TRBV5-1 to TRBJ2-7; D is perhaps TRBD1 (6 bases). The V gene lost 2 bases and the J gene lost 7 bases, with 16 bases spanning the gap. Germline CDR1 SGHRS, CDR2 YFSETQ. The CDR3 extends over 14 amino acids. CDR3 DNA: TGCGCCAGCAGCTTTCACGGACAGCTTAAGGAGCAGTACTTC. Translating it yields CASSFHGQLKEQYF.

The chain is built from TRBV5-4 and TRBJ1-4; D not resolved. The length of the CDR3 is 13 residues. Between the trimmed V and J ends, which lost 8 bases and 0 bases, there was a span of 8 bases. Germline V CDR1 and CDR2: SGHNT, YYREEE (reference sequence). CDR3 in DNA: TGTGCCAGTAAACTTGCAACTAATGAAAAACTGTTTTTT. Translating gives CASKLATNEKLFF.

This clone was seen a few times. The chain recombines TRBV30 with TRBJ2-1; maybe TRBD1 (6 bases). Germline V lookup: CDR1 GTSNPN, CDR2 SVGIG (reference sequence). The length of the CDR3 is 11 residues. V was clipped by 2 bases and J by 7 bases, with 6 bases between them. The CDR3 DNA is TGTGCCTGGAGTACAGGGAATGAGCAGTTCTTC. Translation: CAWSTGNEQFF.

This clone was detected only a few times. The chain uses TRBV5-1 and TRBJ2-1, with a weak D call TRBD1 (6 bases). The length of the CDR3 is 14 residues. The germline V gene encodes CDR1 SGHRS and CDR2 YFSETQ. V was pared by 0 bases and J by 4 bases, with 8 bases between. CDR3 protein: CASSLGQGYNEQFF. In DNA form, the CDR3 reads TGCGCCAGCAGCTTGGGGCAGGGGTACAATGAGCAGTTCTTC. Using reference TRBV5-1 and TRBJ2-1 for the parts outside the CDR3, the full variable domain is KAGVTQTPRYLIKTRGQQVTLSCSPISGHRSVSWYQQTPGQGLQFLFEYFSETQRNKGNFPGRFSGRQFSNSRSEMNVSTLELGDSALYLCASSLGQGYNEQFFGPGTRLTVL.

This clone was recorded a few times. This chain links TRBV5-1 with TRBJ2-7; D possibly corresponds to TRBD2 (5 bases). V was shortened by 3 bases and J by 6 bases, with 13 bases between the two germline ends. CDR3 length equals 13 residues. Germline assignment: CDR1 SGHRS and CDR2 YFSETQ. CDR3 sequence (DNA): TGCGCCAGCAGCTCTAGCTCCGGAGCCGAGCAGTACTTC. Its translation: CASSSSSGAEQYF.

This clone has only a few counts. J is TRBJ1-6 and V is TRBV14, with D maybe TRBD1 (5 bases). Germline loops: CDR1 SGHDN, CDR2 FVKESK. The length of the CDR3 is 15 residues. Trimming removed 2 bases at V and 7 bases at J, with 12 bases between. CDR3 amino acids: CASSQQWGANSPLHF. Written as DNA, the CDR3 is TGTGCCAGCAGCCAACAATGGGGCGCAAATTCACCCCTCCACTTT.

The CDR3 sequence is CASTTGDSYGYTF. CDR3 DNA: TGTGCCAGCACTACCGGAGACAGCTATGGCTACACCTTC. The chain uses TRBV2 and TRBJ1-2; a possible D gene is TRBD1 (5 bases). There are 13 residues in the CDR3. V lost 7 bases and J lost 4, with 13 bases in between. Per the germline V gene, CDR1 is SNHLY and CDR2 is FYNNEI. Full variable domain (missing parts from reference TRBV2 and TRBJ1-2): EPEVTQTPSHQVTQMGQEVILRCVPISNHLYFYWYRQILGQKVEFLVSFYNNEISEKSEIFDDQFSVERPDGSNFTLKIRSTKLEDSAMYFCASTTGDSYGYTFGSGTRLTVV.

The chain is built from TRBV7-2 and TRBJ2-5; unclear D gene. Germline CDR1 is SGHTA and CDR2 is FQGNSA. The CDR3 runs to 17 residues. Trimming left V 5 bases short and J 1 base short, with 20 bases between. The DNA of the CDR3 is TGTGCCAGCAGCCCCCCCAGGCGACGCGCCCTCCAAGAGACCCAGTACTTC. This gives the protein CASSPPRRRALQETQYF.

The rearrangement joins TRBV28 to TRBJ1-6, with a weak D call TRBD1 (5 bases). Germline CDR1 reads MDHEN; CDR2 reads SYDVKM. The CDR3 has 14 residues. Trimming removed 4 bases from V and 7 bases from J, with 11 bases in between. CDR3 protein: CASSWGRENSPLHF. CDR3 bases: TGTGCCAGCAGTTGGGGACGGGAGAATTCACCCCTCCACTTT.

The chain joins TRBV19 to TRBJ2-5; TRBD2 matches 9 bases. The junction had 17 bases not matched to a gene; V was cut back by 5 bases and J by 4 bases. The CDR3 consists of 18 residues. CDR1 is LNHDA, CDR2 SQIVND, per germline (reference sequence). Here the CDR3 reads CASSEERGANTGGETQYF. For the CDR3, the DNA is TGTGCCAGTAGTGAAGAGCGGGGGGCCAATACGGGCGGAGAGACCCAGTACTTC.

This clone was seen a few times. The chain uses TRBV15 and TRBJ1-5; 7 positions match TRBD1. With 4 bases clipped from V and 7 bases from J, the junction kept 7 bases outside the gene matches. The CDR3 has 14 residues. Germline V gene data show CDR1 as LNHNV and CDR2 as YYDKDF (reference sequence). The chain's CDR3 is CATSNEGANQPQHF. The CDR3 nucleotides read TGTGCCACCAGCAACGAGGGGGCGAACCAGCCCCAGCATTTT. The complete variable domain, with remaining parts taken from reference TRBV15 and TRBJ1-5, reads DAMVIQNPRYQVTQFGKPVTLSCSQTLNHNVMYWYQQKSSQAPKLLFHYYDKDFNNEADTPDNFQSRRPNTSFCFLDIRSPGLGDTAMYLCATSNEGANQPQHFGDGTRLSIL.

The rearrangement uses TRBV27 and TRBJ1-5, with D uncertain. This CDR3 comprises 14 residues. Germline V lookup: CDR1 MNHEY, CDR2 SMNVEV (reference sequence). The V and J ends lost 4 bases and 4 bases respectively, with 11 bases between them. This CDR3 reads CASSSPGPNQPQHF. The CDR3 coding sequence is TGTGCCAGCAGTTCCCCAGGCCCAAATCAGCCCCAGCATTTT.

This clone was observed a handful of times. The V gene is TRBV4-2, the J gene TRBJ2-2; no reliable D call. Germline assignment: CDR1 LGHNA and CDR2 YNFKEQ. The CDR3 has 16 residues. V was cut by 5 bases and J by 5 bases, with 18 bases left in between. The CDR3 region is CASSLPSGELTGELFF. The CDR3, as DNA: TGTGCCAGCAGCTTACCGTCCGGTGAATTAACCGGGGAGCTGTTTTTT.

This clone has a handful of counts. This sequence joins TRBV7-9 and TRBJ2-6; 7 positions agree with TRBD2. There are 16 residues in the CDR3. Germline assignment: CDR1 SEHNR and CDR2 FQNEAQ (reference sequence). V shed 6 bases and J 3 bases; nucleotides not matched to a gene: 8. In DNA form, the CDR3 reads TGTGCCAGCAGTCGGGGAGGGCGCGGTGGGGCCAACGTCCTGACTTTC. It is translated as CASSRGGRGGANVLTF.

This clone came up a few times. DNA of the CDR3: TGCGCCAGCAGCCCCGGACAGGGGAATGAAAAACTGTTTTTT. This sequence encodes CASSPGQGNEKLFF. The chain links TRBV4-3 to TRBJ1-4; 9 bases line up with TRBD1. V lost 4 bases to trimming and J lost 5 bases; unmatched junction nucleotides: 2. Looked up from germline, CDR1 is LGHNA and CDR2 is YSLEER. This CDR3 has 14 residues.

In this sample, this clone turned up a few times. The CDR3 DNA is TGCGCTTATACTCCAGGGGAAGTTTTTTTGGCGCCCCAGCATTTT. Its protein is CAYTPGEVFLAPQHF. The chain uses TRBV4-3 and TRBJ1-5, with D perhaps TRBD1 (6 bases). Germline CDR1 and CDR2: LGHNA and YSLEER. The CDR3 contains 15 residues.

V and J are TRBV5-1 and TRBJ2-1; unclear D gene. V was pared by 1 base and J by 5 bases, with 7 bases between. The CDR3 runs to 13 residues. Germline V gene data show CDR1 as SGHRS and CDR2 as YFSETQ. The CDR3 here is CASSLRGHNEQFF. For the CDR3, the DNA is TGCGCCAGCAGCTTGAGAGGCCACAATGAGCAGTTCTTC.

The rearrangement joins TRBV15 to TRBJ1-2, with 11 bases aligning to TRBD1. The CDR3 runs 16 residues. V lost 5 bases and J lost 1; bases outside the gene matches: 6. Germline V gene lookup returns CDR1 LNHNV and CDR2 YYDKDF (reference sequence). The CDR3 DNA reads TGTGCCACCAGCCCGCGAGGGACAGGGGGTAACTATGGCTACACCTTC. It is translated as CATSPRGTGGNYGYTF.

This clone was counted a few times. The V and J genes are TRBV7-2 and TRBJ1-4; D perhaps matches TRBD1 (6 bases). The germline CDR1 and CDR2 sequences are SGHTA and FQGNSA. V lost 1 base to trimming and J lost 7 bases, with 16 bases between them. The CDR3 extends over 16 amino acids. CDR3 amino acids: CASSLGSRGSGEKLFF. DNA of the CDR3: TGTGCCAGCAGCTTAGGGTCCAGGGGTTCTGGTGAAAAACTGTTTTTT.

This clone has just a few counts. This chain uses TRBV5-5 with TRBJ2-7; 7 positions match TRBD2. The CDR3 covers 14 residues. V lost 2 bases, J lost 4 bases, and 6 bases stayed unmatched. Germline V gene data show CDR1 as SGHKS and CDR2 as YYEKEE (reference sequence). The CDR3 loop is CASSFSSGPYEQYF. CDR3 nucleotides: TGTGCCAGCAGCTTCTCTAGCGGACCATACGAGCAGTACTTC.

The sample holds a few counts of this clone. CDR3 loop: CASSPNSGANVLTF. DNA for the CDR3: TGTGCCAGCAGCCCCAACTCTGGGGCCAACGTCCTGACTTTC. This sequence joins TRBV9 and TRBJ2-6; D gene uncertain. The germline V gene has CDR1 SGDLS and CDR2 YYNGEE. Trimming removed 4 bases at V and 0 bases at J, with 5 bases between. The CDR3 totals 14 residues.

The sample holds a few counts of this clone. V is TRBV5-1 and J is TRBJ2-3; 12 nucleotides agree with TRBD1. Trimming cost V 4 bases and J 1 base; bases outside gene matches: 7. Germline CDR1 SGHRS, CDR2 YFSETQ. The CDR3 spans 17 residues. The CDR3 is CASSPGQGAGGTDTQYF. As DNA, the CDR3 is TGCGCCAGCAGCCCGGGACAGGGGGCTGGTGGCACAGATACGCAGTATTTT.

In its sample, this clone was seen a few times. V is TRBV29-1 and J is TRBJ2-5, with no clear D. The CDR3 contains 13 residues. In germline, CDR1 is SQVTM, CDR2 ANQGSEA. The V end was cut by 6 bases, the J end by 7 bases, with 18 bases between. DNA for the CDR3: TGCAGCGTGAGGATCAGTCCACAATCGACCCAGTACTTC. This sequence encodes CSVRISPQSTQYF.

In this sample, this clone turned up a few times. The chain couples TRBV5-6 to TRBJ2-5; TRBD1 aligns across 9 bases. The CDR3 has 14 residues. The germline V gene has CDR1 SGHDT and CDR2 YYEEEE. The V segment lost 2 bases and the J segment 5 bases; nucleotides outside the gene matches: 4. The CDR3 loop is CASSFGQGMETQYF. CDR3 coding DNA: TGTGCCAGCAGCTTCGGACAGGGGATGGAGACCCAGTACTTC.

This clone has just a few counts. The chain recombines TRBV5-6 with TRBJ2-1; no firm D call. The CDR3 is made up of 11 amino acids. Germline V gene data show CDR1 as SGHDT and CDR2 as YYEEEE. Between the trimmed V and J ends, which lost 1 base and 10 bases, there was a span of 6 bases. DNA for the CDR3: TGTGCCAGCAGCTTGTTGGGCGAGCAGTTCTTC. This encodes CASSLLGEQFF.

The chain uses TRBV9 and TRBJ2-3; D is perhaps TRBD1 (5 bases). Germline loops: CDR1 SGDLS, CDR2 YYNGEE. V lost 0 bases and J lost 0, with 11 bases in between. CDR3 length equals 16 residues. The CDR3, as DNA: TGTGCCAGCAGCGTAGCGCAGGGATTTAGCACAGATACGCAGTATTTT. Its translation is CASSVAQGFSTDTQYF.